This entry describes one TCR beta chain. Its antigen is currently unknown. The PCR was carried out with 60 Vbeta primers and 13 Jbeta primers. Assay: immunoSEQ multiplex PCR; the TCRdb copy retains only in-frame clones and omits some. The sample records about 100,000 clones, 65% to 80% being singletons. This entry comes from a study of cytomegalovirus exposure and HLA in healthy donors. Study-wide findings and caveats: With later analysis, a missense DCLRE1C variant became linked to TCR beta V- and J-gene trimming. An observed cluster of highly shared sequence variants was recorded as a likely sequencing artifact. Previous analysis showed most TCR beta V segments were productive about 87% or about 30% of the time.

V was cut by 0 bases and J by 7 bases, with 13 bases left in between. The CDR3 is 15 residues long. Germline-derived CDR1 and CDR2 are SGDLS and YYNGEE. This sequence originates from a woman between 50 and 59 years old in good health and CMV-seropositive. The sequenced material came from PBMCs. The V and J genes are TRBV9 and TRBJ1-4; unclear D gene. This chain's CDR3 is CASSVGGRVSEKLFF. The CDR3 coding sequence is TGTGCCAGCAGCGTAGGTGGGCGGGTCTCTGAAAAACTGTTTTTT.